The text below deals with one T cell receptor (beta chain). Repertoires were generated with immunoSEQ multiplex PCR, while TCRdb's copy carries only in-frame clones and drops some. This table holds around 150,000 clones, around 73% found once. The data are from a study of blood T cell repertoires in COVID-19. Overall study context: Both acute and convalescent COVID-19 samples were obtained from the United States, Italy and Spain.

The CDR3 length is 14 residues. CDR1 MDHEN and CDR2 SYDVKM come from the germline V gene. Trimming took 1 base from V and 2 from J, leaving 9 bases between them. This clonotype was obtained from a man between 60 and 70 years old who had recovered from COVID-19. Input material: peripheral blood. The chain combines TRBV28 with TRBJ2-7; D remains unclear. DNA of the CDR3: TGTGCCAGCAGTTTATCCCAGGCCACCTACGAGCAGTACTTC. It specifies CASSLSQATYEQYF.